This T cell receptor beta chain stems from a study of cytotoxic CD8 clonotypes in ibrutinib-treated CLL. This clone was picked up a small number of times. The antigen remains unidentified. The protocol was immunoSEQ multiplex PCR, while the TCRdb copy is restricted to in-frame clones and leaves out a portion. The data show some 200,000 clones, nearly 80% seen once. Trimming removed 10 bases from V and 5 bases from J; junction bases left unmatched: 12. Per germline, CDR1 LNHDA and CDR2 SQIVND (reference sequence). CDR3 length: 15 amino acids. General study results and limits: Contraction or stability on treatment was seen for public clonotypes, which were uncommon.

The V gene is TRBV19, the J gene TRBJ1-5, with TRBD1 identical over 9 bases. The sample was PBMCs, taken after 12 months of ibrutinib treatment. The receptor's source is a human donor with chronic lymphocytic leukemia. The CDR3 is CATELGTGIHQPQHF. The CDR3 DNA reads as TGTGCCACCGAGTTAGGGACAGGGATCCATCAGCCCCAGCATTTT.